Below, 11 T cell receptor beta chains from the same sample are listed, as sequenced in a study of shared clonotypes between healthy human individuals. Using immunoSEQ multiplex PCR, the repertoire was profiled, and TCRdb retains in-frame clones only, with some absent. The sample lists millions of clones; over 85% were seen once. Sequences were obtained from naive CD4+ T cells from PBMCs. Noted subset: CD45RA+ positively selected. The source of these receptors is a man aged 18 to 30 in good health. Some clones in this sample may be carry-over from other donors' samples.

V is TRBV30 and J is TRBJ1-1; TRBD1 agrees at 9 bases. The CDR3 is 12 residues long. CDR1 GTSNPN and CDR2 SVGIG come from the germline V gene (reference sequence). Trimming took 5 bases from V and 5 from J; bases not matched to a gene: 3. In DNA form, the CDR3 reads TGTGCCTGGCAAGGACAGGGGACTGAAGCTTTCTTT. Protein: CAWQGQGTEAFF.

The CDR3 nucleotides are TGTGCCAGCAGCTTGGAGCCAGGGGCAAACACTGAAGCTTTCTTT. It is translated as CASSLEPGANTEAFF. The chain employs TRBV11-2 and TRBJ1-1; D possibly corresponds to TRBD1 (6 bases). The V end was cut by 3 bases, the J end by 2 bases, with 13 bases between. There are 15 residues in the CDR3. Germline V gene lookup returns CDR1 SGHAT and CDR2 FQNNGV.

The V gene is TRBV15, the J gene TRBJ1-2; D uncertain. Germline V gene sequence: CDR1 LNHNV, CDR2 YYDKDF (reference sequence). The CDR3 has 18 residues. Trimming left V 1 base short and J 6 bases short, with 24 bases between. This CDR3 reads CATSRGGVGAFLGDGYTF. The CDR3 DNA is TGTGCCACCAGCAGAGGTGGGGTGGGCGCATTTCTTGGCGATGGCTACACCTTC.

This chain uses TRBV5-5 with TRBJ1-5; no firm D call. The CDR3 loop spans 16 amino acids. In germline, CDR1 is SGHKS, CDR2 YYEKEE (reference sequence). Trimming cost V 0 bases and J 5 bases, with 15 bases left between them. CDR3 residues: CASSLVATANDQPQHF. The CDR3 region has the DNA TGTGCCAGCAGCTTGGTTGCTACAGCTAACGATCAGCCCCAGCATTTT.

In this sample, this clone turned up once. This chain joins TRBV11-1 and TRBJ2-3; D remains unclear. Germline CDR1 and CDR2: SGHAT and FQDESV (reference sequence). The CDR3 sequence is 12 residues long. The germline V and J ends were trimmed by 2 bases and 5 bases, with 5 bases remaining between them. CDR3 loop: CASSLRRDTQYF. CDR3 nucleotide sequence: TGTGCCAGCAGCTTACGGAGAGATACGCAGTATTTT.

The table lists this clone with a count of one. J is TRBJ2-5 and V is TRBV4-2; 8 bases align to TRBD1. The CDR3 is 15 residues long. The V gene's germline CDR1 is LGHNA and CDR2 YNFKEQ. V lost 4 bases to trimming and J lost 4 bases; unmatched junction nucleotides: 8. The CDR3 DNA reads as TGTGCCAGCAGCCGGATAGGGACAGGTGCAGAGACCCAGTACTTC. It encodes CASSRIGTGAETQYF.

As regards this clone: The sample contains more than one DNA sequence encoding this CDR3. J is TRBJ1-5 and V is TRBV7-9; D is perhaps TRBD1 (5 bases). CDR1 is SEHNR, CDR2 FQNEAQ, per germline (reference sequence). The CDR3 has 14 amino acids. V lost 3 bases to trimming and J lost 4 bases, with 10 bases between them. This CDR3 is CASSFRDGNQPQHF. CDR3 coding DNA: TGTGCCAGCAGCTTTCGGGACGGAAATCAGCCCCAGCATTTT. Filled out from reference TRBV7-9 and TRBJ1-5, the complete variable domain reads DTGVSQNPRHKITKRGQNVTFRCDPISEHNRLYWYRQTLGQGPEFLTYFQNEAQLEKSRLLSDRFSAERPKGSFSTLEIQRTEQGDSAMYLCASSFRDGNQPQHFGDGTRLSIL.

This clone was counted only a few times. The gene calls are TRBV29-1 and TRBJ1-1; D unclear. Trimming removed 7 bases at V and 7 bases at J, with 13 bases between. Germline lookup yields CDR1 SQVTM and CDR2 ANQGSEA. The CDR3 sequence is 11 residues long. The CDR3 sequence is CSAEPTLEAFF. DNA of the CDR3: TGCAGCGCCGAACCGACCCTTGAAGCTTTCTTT.

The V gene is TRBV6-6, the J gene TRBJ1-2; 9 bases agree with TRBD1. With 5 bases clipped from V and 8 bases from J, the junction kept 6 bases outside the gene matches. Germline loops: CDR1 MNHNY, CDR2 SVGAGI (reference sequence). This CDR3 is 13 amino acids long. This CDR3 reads CASSRDRASGYTF. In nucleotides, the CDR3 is TGTGCCAGCAGTAGGGACAGGGCCTCGGGCTACACCTTC.

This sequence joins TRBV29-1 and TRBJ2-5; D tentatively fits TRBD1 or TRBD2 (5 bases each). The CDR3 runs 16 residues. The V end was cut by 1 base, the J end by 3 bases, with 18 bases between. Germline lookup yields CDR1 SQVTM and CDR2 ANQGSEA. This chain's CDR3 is CSVEGGITVPKETQYF. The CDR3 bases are TGCAGCGTTGAAGGGGGGATTACGGTACCTAAAGAGACCCAGTACTTC.

The DNA of the CDR3 is TGCGCCAGCAGCCAAGATGTCTGGACTGGAGGCTACACCTTC. This codes for CASSQDVWTGGYTF. The gene calls are TRBV4-1 and TRBJ1-2, with D unresolved. Germline assignment: CDR1 MGHRA and CDR2 YSYEKL. Deletions cut 0 bases from V and 8 bases from J, with 13 bases between. The CDR3 spans 14 residues.